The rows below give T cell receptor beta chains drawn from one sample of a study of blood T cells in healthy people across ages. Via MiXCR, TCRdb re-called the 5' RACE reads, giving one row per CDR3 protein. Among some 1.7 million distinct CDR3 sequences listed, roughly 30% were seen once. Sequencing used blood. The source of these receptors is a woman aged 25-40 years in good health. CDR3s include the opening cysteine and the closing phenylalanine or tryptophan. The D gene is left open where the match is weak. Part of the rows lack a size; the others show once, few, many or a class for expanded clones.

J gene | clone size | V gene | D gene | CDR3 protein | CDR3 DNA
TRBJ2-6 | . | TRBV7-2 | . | CASSLSSGRGSSSGANVLTF | TGTGCCAGCAGCTTATCATCTGGCAGGGGTTCCTCCTCTGGGGCCAACGTCCTGACTTTC
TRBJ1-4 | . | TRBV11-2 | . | CASSLVPASNEKLFF | TGTGCCAGCAGCTTAGTACCAGCCTCTAATGAAAAACTGTTTTTT
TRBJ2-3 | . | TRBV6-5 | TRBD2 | CASSRGLAASSTDTQDF | TGTGCCAGCAGTCGCGGACTAGCGGCTTCTAGCACAGATACGCAGGATTTT
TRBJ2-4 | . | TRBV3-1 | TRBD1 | CASSHNRQGYEQYF | TGTGCCAGCAGCCACAATCGACAGGGCTATGAGCAGTACTTC
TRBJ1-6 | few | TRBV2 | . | CASSEVRGSPLHF | TGTGCCAGCAGTGAAGTCCGTGGGTCACCCCTCCACTTT
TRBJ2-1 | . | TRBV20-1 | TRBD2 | CSAREGLAGAYNEQFF | TGCAGTGCTAGAGAGGGACTAGCGGGGGCCTACAATGAGCAGTTCTTC
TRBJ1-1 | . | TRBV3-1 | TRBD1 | CASSQESRDSYEAFF | TGTGCCAGCAGCCAAGAATCCCGGGACAGTTATGAAGCTTTCTTT
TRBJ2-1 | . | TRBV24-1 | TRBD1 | CATSIAGTVNNEQFF | TGTGCCACCTCGATTGCAGGGACAGTAAACAATGAGCAGTTCTTC
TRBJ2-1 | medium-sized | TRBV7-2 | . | CASSWVLGNEQFF | TGTGCCAGCAGCTGGGTTCTAGGCAATGAGCAGTTCTTC
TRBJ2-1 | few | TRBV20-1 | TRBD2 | CSASAGLYQDEQFF | TGCAGTGCTAGTGCGGGACTATACCAAGATGAGCAGTTCTTC
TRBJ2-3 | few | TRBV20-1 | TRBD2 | CSASPGTSAADTQYF | TGCAGTGCTTCTCCAGGGACTAGTGCCGCAGATACGCAGTATTTT
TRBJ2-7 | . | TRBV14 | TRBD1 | CASIRLGGYSSYEQYF | TGTGCCAGCATAAGATTAGGGGGCTATAGCTCCTACGAGCAGTACTTC
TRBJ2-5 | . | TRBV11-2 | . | CASSSGGRAEETQYF | TGTGCCAGCAGCTCAGGAGGCAGGGCGGAAGAGACCCAGTACTTC
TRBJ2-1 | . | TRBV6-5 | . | CASSYRWCGEISYNEQFF | TGTGCCAGCAGTTACCGGTGGTGCGGGGAGATATCCTACAATGAGCAGTTCTTC
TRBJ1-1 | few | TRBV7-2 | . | CASSPDVAMAFF | TGTGCCAGCAGCCCGGACGTCGCAATGGCTTTCTTT
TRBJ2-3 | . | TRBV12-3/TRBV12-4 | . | CTSSVGSGLVADTQYF | TGTACCAGCAGCGTTGGTAGCGGCCTAGTCGCAGATACGCAGTATTTT
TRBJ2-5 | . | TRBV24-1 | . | CATSDRDITGQETQYF | TGTGCCACCAGTGACCGGGACATTACGGGCCAAGAGACCCAGTACTTC
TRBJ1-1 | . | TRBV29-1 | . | CSAGRQPNTEAFF | TGCAGCGCTGGGAGACAGCCGAACACTGAAGCTTTCTTT
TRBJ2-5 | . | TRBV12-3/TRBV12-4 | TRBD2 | CASREGLAGEGTQYF | TGTGCCAGCAGGGAGGGACTAGCGGGAGAGGGGACCCAGTACTTC
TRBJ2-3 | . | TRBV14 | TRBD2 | CASSPHAFLAGSWGTDTQYF | TGTGCCAGCAGCCCTCACGCTTTTCTAGCGGGGAGTTGGGGCACAGATACGCAGTATTTT
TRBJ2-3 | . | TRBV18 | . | CATLRTFTDTQYF | TGTGCCACCTTGAGGACTTTCACAGATACGCAGTATTTT
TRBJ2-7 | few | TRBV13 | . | CASSLRETLYEQYF | TGTGCCAGCAGCTTACGGGAAACTCTCTACGAGCAGTACTTC
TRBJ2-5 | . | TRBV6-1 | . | CASSEVLPGLETQYF | TGTGCCAGCAGTGAAGTGCTACCGGGGCTGGAGACCCAGTACTTC
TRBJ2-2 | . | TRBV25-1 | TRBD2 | CASSRDYSGGELFF | TGTGCCAGCTCTCGGGACTACTCTGGGGGGGAGCTGTTTTTT
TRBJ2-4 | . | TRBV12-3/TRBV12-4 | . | CASSPLIGAPAKNIQYF | TGTGCCAGCAGTCCCCTTATAGGGGCGCCGGCCAAAAACATTCAGTACTTC
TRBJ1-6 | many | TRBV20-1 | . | CSATIRGYNSPLHF | TGCAGTGCTACGATTCGTGGCTATAATTCACCCCTCCACTTT
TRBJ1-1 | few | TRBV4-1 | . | CASGQESAGMNTEAFF | TGCGCCAGCGGCCAAGAGTCGGCAGGTATGAACACTGAAGCTTTCTTT
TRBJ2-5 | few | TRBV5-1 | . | CASSRPDRSKETQYF | TGCGCCAGCAGCAGACCGGACAGAAGCAAAGAGACCCAGTACTTC
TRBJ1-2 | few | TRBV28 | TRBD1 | CASSFSLRGGDYGYTF | TGTGCCAGCAGTTTCTCCCTCAGGGGGGGGGACTATGGCTACACCTTC
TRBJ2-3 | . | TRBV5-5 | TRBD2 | CASSLAQTSGNTDTQYF | TGTGCCAGCAGCTTGGCCCAGACGAGCGGGAACACAGATACGCAGTATTTT
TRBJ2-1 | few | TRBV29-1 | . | CSVDGTRRGQFF | TGCAGCGTTGATGGGACGAGGCGGGGGCAGTTCTTC
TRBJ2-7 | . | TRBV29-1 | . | CSVETEQGYGQYF | TGCAGCGTTGAAACGGAACAGGGTTACGGGCAGTACTTC
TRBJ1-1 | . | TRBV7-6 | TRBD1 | CASSLSPTGDDEAFF | TGTGCCAGCAGCTTATCGCCGACAGGGGACGATGAAGCTTTCTTT
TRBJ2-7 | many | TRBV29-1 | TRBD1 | CSVSGGGYEQYF | TGCAGCGTTTCAGGGGGCGGCTACGAGCAGTACTTC
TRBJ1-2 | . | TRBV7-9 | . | CASSSPRGDLGYGYTF | TGTGCCAGCAGCTCCCCTCGGGGGGACCTCGGCTATGGCTACACCTTC
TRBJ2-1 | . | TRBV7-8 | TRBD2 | CASSPGLAGAREQFF | TGTGCCAGCAGCCCCGGACTAGCGGGAGCACGAGAGCAGTTCTTC
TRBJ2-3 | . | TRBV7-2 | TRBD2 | CASSSSGGYTDTQYF | TGTGCCAGCAGCTCGTCCGGGGGGTACACAGATACGCAGTATTTT
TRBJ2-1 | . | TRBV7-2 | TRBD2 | CASSKRSGGYNEQFF | TGTGCCAGCTCCAAGCGTAGCGGGGGATACAATGAGCAGTTCTTC
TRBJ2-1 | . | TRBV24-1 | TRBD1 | CATSDLDRGDEQFF | TGTGCCACCAGTGACCTCGACAGGGGCGATGAGCAGTTCTTC